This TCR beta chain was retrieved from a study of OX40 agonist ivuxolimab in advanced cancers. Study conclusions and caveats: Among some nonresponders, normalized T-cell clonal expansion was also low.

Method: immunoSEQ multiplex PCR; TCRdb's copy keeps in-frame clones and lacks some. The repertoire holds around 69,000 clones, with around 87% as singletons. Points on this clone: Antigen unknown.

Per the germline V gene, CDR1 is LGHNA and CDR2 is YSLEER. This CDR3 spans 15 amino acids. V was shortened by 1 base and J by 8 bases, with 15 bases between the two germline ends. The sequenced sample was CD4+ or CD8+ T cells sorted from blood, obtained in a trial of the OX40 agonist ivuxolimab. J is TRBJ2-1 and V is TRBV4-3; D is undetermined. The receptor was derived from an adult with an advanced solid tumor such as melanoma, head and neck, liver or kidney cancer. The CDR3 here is CASSQGDSPVDEQFF. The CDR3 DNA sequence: TGCGCCAGCAGCCAAGGTGACTCTCCCGTCGATGAGCAGTTCTTC.